Given below is one TCR beta chain in context. The sample belongs to a study of OX40 agonist ivuxolimab in advanced cancers. Repertoires were generated with immunoSEQ multiplex PCR, while TCRdb's copy carries only in-frame clones and drops some. The table shows 70,000 or so clones, with approximately 92% occurring only once. The specimen was CD4+ or CD8+ T cells sorted from blood, collected in a trial of the OX40 agonist ivuxolimab. This clonotype originated in an adult with an advanced solid tumor such as melanoma, head and neck, liver or kidney cancer.

DNA of the CDR3: TGCGCCAGCAGCCAAGATGCAGGCCTTAACGACGAGCAGTACTTC. It encodes CASSQDAGLNDEQYF. The chain has TRBV4-3 and TRBJ2-7; D is ambiguous. The CDR3 has 15 residues. Germline CDR1 reads LGHNA; CDR2 reads YSLEER. The V end was cut by 0 bases, the J end by 5 bases, with 14 bases between.